The T cell receptor (beta chain) under discussion was sequenced for a study of T cell clonotyping in hematopoietic cell transplantation. General observations from the study: Higher Inverse Simpson Index values in graft donor and pretransplant recipient predicted broader posttransplant TCR diversity. Cells were unsorted, so CD4 and CD8 contributions were not separated. After transplant, recipient diversity fell while pathologically expanded clonotypes grew through day 180.

Some clones are missing from TCRdb's copy, which holds only in-frame ones; the method was immunoSEQ multiplex PCR. The sample holds about 16,000 clones, approximately 85% seen once. V was shortened by 5 bases and J by 0 bases, with 10 bases between the two germline ends. The germline CDR1 and CDR2 sequences are MNHEY and SVGAGI. CDR3 size: 15 residues. This clone was found once. The antigen is undetermined. Sequences were obtained from peripheral blood mononuclear cells. The V gene is TRBV6-5, the J gene TRBJ1-4; D is perhaps TRBD1 (5 bases). The clonotype originates from a woman in her thirties or forties in good health. Some clones in this sample may be carry-over from other donors' samples. The DNA of the CDR3 is TGTGCCAGCAGTCCTAGCAGGGCAACTAATGAAAAACTGTTTTTT. Translation gives CASSPSRATNEKLFF.